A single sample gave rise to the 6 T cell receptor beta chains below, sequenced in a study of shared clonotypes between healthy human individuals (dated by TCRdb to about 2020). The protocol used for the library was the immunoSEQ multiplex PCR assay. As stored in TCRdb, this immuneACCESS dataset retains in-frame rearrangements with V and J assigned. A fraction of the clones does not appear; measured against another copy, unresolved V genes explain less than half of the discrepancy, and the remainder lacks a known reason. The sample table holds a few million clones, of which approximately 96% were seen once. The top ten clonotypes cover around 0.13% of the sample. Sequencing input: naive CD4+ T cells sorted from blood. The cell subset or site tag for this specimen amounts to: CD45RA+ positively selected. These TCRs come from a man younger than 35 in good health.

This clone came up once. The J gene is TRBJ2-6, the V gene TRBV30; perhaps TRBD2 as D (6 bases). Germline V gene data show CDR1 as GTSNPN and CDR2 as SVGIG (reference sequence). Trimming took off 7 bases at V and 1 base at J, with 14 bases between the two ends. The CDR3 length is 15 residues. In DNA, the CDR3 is TGTGCCTCGTTTGCGGGAAGTTCTGGGGCCAACGTCCTGACTTTC. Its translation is CASFAGSSGANVLTF.

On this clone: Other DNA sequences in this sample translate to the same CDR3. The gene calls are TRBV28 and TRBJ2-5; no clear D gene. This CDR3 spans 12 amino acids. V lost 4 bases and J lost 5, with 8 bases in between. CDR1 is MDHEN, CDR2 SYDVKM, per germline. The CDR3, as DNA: TGTGCCAGCAGTTCCCGAAGGGAGACCCAGTACTTC. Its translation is CASSSRRETQYF.

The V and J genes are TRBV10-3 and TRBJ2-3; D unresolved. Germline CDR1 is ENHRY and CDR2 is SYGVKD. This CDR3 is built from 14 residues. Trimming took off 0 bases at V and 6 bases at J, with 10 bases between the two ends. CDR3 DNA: TGTGCCATCAGTGAGTCTACTTCACGGGATACGCAGTATTTT. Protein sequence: CAISESTSRDTQYF.

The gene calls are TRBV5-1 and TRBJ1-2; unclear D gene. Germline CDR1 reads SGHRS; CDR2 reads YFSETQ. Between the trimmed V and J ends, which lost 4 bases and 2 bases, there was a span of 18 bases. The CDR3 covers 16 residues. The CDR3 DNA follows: TGCGCCAGCAGCCCGGCCCCCCAGGCCCAGAACTATGGCTACACCTTC. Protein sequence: CASSPAPQAQNYGYTF.

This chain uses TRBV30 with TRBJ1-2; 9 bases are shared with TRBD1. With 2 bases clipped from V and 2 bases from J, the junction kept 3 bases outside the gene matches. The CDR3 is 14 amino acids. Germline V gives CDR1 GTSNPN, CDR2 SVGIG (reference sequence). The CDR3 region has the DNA TGTGCCTGGAGTATAGACAGGGGGAACTATGGCTACACCTTC. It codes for CAWSIDRGNYGYTF. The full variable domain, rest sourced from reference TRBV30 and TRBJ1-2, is SQTIHQWPATLVQPVGSPLSLECTVEGTSNPNLYWYRQAAGRGLQLLFYSVGIGQISSEVPQNLSASRPQDRQFILSSKKLLLSDSGFYLCAWSIDRGNYGYTFGSGTRLTVV.

The CDR3 bases are TGCGCCAGCAGCTTCGGTCCTTTGGACGAGCAGTACTTC. Protein sequence: CASSFGPLDEQYF. The gene calls are TRBV5-1 and TRBJ2-7; no clear D gene. Trimming took 2 bases from V and 5 from J, leaving 11 bases between them. The germline V gene encodes CDR1 SGHRS and CDR2 YFSETQ. The CDR3 covers 13 residues.